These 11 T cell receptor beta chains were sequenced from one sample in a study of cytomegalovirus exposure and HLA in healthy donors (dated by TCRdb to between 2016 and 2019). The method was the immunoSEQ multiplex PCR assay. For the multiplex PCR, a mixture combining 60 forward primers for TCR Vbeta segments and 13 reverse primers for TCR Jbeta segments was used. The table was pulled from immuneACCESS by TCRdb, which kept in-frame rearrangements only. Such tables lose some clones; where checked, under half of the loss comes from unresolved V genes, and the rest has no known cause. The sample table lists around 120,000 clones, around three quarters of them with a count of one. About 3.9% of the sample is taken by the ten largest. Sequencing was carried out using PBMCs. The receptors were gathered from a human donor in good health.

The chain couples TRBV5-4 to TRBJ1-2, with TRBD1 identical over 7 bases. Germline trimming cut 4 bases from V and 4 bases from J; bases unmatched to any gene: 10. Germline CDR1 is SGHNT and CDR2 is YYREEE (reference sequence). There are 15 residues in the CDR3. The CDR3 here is CASSDARDSGYGYTF. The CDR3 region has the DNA TGTGCCAGCAGCGATGCCCGGGACAGCGGCTATGGCTACACCTTC.

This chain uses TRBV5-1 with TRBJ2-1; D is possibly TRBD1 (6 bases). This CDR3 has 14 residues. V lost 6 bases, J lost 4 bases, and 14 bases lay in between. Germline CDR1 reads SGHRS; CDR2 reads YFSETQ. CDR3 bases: TGCGCCAGCAACTCCCGGACAGAATACAATGAGCAGTTCTTC. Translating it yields CASNSRTEYNEQFF.

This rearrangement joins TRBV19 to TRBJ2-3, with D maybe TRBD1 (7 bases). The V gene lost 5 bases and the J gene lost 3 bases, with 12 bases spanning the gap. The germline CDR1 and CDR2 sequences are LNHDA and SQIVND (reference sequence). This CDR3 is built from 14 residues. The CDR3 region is CASSYQGGTDTQYF. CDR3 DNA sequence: TGTGCCAGTAGTTACCAGGGGGGAACAGATACGCAGTATTTT.

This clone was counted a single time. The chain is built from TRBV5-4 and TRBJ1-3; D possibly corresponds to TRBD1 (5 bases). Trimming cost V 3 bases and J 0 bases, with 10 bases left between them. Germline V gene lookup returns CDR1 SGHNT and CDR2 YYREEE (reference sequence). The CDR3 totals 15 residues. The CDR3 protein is CASSSGQASGNTIYF. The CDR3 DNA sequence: TGTGCCAGCAGCTCCGGACAAGCCTCTGGAAACACCATATATTTT. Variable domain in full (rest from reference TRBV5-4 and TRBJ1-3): ETGVTQSPTHLIKTRGQQVTLRCSSQSGHNTVSWYQQALGQGPQFIFQYYREEENGRGNFPPRFSGLQFPNYSSELNVNALELDDSALYLCASSSGQASGNTIYFGEGSWLTVV.

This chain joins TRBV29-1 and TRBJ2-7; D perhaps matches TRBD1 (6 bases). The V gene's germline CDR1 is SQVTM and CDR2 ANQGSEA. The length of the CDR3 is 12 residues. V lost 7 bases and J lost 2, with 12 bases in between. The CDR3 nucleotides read TGCAGCGCCGTACAGGGCACCTACGAGCAGTACTTC. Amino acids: CSAVQGTYEQYF.

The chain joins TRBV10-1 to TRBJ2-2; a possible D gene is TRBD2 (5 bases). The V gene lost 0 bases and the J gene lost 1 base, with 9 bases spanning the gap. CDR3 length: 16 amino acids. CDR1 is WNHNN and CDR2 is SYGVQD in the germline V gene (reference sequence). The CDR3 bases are TGCGCCAGCAGTGAGTCGAGGGCGGGGAACACCGGGGAGCTGTTTTTT. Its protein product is CASSESRAGNTGELFF.

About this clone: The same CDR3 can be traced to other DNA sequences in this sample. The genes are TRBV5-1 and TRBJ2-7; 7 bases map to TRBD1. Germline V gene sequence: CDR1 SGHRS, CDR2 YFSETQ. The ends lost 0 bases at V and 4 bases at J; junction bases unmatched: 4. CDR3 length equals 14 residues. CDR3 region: CASSLGQGPYEQYF. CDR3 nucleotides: TGCGCCAGCAGCTTGGGACAGGGCCCGTACGAGCAGTACTTC.

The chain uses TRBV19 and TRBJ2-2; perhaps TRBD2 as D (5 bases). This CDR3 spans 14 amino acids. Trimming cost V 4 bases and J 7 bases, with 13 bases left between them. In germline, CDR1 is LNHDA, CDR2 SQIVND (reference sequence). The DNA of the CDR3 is TGTGCCAGTAGTAGCCTAGCCAAGCTCGGGGAGCTGTTTTTT. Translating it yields CASSSLAKLGELFF.

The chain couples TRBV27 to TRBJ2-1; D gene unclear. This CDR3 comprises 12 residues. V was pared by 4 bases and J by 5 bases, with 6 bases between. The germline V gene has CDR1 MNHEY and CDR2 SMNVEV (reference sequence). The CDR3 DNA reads TGTGCCAGCAGTTCGCGAGACAATGAGCAGTTCTTC. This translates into CASSSRDNEQFF.

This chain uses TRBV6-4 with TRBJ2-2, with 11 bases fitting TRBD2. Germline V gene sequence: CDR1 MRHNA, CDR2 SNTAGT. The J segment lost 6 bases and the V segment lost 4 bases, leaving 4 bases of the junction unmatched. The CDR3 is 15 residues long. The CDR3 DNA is TGTGCCAGCAGTGCTGGTAGCGGGAGGGCCGGGGAGCTGTTTTTT. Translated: CASSAGSGRAGELFF.

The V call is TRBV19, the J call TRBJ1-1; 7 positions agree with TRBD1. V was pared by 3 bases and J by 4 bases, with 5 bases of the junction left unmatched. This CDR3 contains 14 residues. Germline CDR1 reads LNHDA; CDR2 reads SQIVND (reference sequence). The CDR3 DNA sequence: TGTGCCAGTAGTATCACATACAGGGGCACTGAAGCTTTCTTT. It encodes CASSITYRGTEAFF. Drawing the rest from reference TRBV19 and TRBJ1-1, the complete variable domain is DGGITQSPKYLFRKEGQNVTLSCEQNLNHDAMYWYRQDPGQGLRLIYYSQIVNDFQKGDIAEGYSVSREKKESFPLTVTSAQKNPTAFYLCASSITYRGTEAFFGQGTRLTVV.